The 28 T cell receptor beta chains given below trace back to one sample, sequenced in a study of blood T cells in healthy people across ages (dated by TCRdb to 2015 to 2017). The library was produced with 5' RACE. TCRdb records Illumina HiSeq 2500 as the sequencer. A second roughly 7 to 11 cycle PCR used a sample-barcoded 5' primer and a J-beta primer mix. TCRdb reworked the public reads: Q25 trimming with fastp, MiXCR clone assembly, productive beta chains retained. Rows are combined by CDR3 protein, so each entry shows the most common genes and DNA. The sample yields fewer than 700,000 distinct CDR3 sequences; approximately 40% were counted once. 25% to 35% of the sample lies in the top ten. The sequenced sample was blood. The receptors were sampled from a man older than 75 in good health.

The rearrangement joins TRBV20-1 to TRBJ2-3; 9 nucleotides agree with TRBD2. Germline values: CDR1 DFQATT, CDR2 SNEGSKA (reference sequence). With V trimmed by 0 bases and J by 2 bases, 12 bases remained unmatched. The CDR3 length is 18 residues. The CDR3, as DNA: TGCAGTGCTAGAGATCTCCAGGGTAGACTAGCGGTCACAGATACGCAGTATTTT. Translated: CSARDLQGRLAVTDTQYF.

This clonotype appeared a few times. V usage is TRBV9 and J usage is TRBJ2-3, with 9 positions matching TRBD2. J was trimmed by 5 bases and V by 4 bases; bases with no gene match: 8. The germline V gene encodes CDR1 SGDLS and CDR2 YYNGEE. The CDR3 runs to 15 residues. In DNA, the CDR3 is TGTGCCAGCAGCCCCGAGAGCGGGAGGCGAGATACGCAGTATTTT. Translated, it gives CASSPESGRRDTQYF.

This clonotype has more than one count but fewer than ten. CDR3 sequence: CASKRGGQSSYNEQFF. DNA of the CDR3: TGTGCCAGCAAACGGGGGGGCCAAAGCTCCTACAATGAGCAGTTCTTC. The gene calls are TRBV7-2 and TRBJ2-1; 8 bases fit TRBD2. This CDR3 region has 16 residues. V trimming: 7 bases; J trimming: 0 bases; junction bases outside the gene matches: 8. CDR1 SGHTA and CDR2 FQGNSA come from the germline V gene.

The V call is TRBV20-1, the J call TRBJ2-1, with D perhaps TRBD2 (7 bases). The CDR3 loop spans 14 amino acids. Trimming shortened V by 1 base and J by 10 bases, and 17 bases separated the two germline ends. Germline V CDR1 and CDR2: DFQATT, SNEGSKA (reference sequence). CDR3 sequence: CSARVGGGLLEQFF. The CDR3 bases are TGCAGTGCTAGAGTGGGCGGGGGCCTTTTGGAGCAGTTCTTC.

The chain has TRBV12-3 or TRBV12-4 and TRBJ1-5; weak D call: TRBD1 (6 bases). Trimming shortened V by 1 base and J by 6 bases, and 7 bases separated the two germline ends. The CDR3 loop spans 13 amino acids. This CDR3 reads CASSLEQGQPQHF. The CDR3 DNA follows: TGTGCCAGCAGTTTAGAACAGGGTCAGCCCCAGCATTTT.

This clonotype was detected a few times. V usage is TRBV7-2 and J usage is TRBJ2-1; 7 nucleotides line up with TRBD2. CDR3 length equals 14 residues. Per the germline V gene, CDR1 is SGHTA and CDR2 is FQGNSA. Trimming removed 2 bases from V and 4 bases from J; junction bases left unmatched: 2. CDR3 nucleotides: TGTGCCAGCAGCTTACTAGCGGTTTACAATGAGCAGTTCTTC. Protein: CASSLLAVYNEQFF. The whole variable domain, remainder taken from reference TRBV7-2 and TRBJ2-1, is GAGVSQSPSNKVTEKGKDVELRCDPISGHTALYWYRQSLGQGLEFLIYFQGNSAPDKSGLPSDRFSAERTGGSVSTLTIQRTQQEDSAVYLCASSLLAVYNEQFFGPGTRLTVL.

The rearrangement joins TRBV20-1 to TRBJ2-5; D remains ambiguous. From germline, CDR1 is DFQATT and CDR2 SNEGSKA (reference sequence). Trimming removed 6 bases at V and 11 bases at J, with 13 bases between. The CDR3 extends over 10 amino acids. The CDR3 DNA is TGCAGTGCCTCTGTGGATGAGCAGTACTTC. Encoded protein: CSASVDEQYF.

The sample holds one count of this clonotype. V usage is TRBV6-2 or TRBV6-3 and J usage is TRBJ2-1; the D gene could be TRBD1 or TRBD2 (5 bases each). The assigned J gene may be wrong: the sequence end matches TRBJ2-7 better. This CDR3 spans 16 amino acids. The germline CDR1 and CDR2 sequences are MNHEY and SVGEGT. The DNA for the CDR3 is TGTGCCAGCAGTTCCTCGGGGACGGAGTCCTACAATGAGCAGTACTTC. This gives the protein CASSSSGTESYNEQYF.

V gene TRBV30 combines with J gene TRBJ1-1; no firm D call. Trimming pared 6 bases from V and 5 bases from J, leaving 19 bases between. CDR1 and CDR2 from the germline V gene are GTSNPN and SVGIG (reference sequence). The CDR3 is 14 residues long. CDR3 sequence reads: CACSLGRGMTEAFF. The CDR3 DNA sequence: TGTGCCTGTAGCCTAGGGCGTGGGATGACTGAAGCTTTCTTT.

Comment on this clonotype: This sequence may be a read error, since a much larger clone differs from it by one base. The CDR3 loop reads CASSVSGSNYSYTF. As DNA, the CDR3 is TGTGCCAGCAGCGTAAGTGGGTCGAACTATAGCTACACCTTC. The chain combines TRBV9 with TRBJ1-2; D is unresolved. The germline gives CDR1 SGDLS, CDR2 YYNGEE. The CDR3 length is 14 residues.

This clonotype was recorded a few times. This rearrangement joins TRBV20-1 to TRBJ2-5; possibly TRBD2 for D (6 bases). V shed 8 bases and J shed 5 bases, with 15 bases lying between them. This CDR3 has 12 residues. Germline V gene sequence: CDR1 DFQATT, CDR2 SNEGSKA (reference sequence). The CDR3 is CSSRLDGETQYF. For the CDR3, the DNA is TGCAGTTCCAGACTAGATGGGGAGACCCAGTACTTC.

CDR3 bases: TGCGCCAGCAGTGCATCTAGCGGGAGTTCAGGGACCCAGTACTTC. Its translation is CASSASSGSSGTQYF. V is TRBV10-2 and J is TRBJ2-5; the match to TRBD2 covers 10 bases. The CDR3 has 15 amino acids. The germline V gene encodes CDR1 WSHSY and CDR2 SAAADI. After removal of 4 bases from V and 7 bases from J, the junction contained 9 bases not matched to a gene.

This clonotype was picked up one time. V and J are TRBV20-1 and TRBJ2-7; the match to TRBD2 covers 9 bases. Unmatched junction bases numbered 6, after V lost 6 bases and J lost 0 bases. Germline V gene data show CDR1 as DFQATT and CDR2 as SNEGSKA (reference sequence). The CDR3 totals 14 residues. CDR3 nucleotide sequence: TGCAGTGCCGGACTAGCGCCGATCTCCTACGAGCAGTACTTC. It translates to CSAGLAPISYEQYF.

For this clonotype: A junction boundary mismatches the germline segment, possibly from a read error. This chain connects TRBV4-3 to TRBJ2-3; 10 bases line up with TRBD2. This CDR3 has 16 residues. CDR1 and CDR2 from the germline V gene are LGHNA and YSLEER. The DNA for the CDR3 is TGCGCCAGCAGCCAAGTGACGAGCGGGAGGGCAGAGACGCAGTATTTT. Translation: CASSQVTSGRAETQYF.

V usage is TRBV2 and J usage is TRBJ2-5; 13 bases match TRBD2. J gave up 4 bases and V 4 bases, and 6 bases lay outside the gene matches. CDR1 SNHLY and CDR2 FYNNEI come from the germline V gene. This CDR3 has 16 amino acids. Here the CDR3 DNA reads TGTGCCAGCAGTGCCAAACTAGCGGGGGGGCCAGAGACCCAGTACTTC. Translation: CASSAKLAGGPETQYF.

V and J are TRBV4-2 and TRBJ1-3; D not resolved. Germline CDR1 LGHNA, CDR2 YNFKEQ. The CDR3 is 17 amino acids. Trimming stripped 0 bases from V and 0 bases from J, with 12 bases between. CDR3 amino acids: CASSQEVSAGSGNTIYF. For the CDR3, the DNA is TGTGCCAGCAGCCAAGAAGTTTCTGCGGGCTCTGGAAACACCATATATTTT.

This clonotype was seen repeatedly, ten times or more. This rearrangement joins TRBV4-2 to TRBJ2-7, with D perhaps matching TRBD1 or TRBD2 (5 bases each). Deletions cut 0 bases from V and 3 bases from J, with 9 bases between. Germline lookup yields CDR1 LGHNA and CDR2 YNFKEQ. The CDR3 spans 14 residues. The CDR3 DNA is TGTGCCAGCAGCCAAGATGCAGGGAGCTACGAGCAGTACTTC. Amino acid sequence: CASSQDAGSYEQYF.

This sequence joins TRBV3-1 and TRBJ1-1; 7 bases are shared with TRBD1. V lost 0 bases, J lost 11 bases, and 6 bases stayed unmatched. In germline, CDR1 is LGHDT, CDR2 YNNKEL (reference sequence). The CDR3 runs to 13 residues. DNA for the CDR3: TGTGCCAGCAGCCAAGATGGGGGACAGAGGGCTTTCTTT. It encodes CASSQDGGQRAFF.

This clonotype was counted between two and nine times. This chain connects TRBV30 to TRBJ2-7; a possible D gene is TRBD1 (6 bases). Per the germline V gene, CDR1 is GTSNPN and CDR2 is SVGIG (reference sequence). Trimming shortened V by 2 bases and J by 3 bases, and 11 bases separated the two germline ends. The CDR3 contains 13 residues. CDR3 nucleotide sequence: TGTGCCTGGAGTCCGGACAGTAGCTACGAGCAGTACTTC. Translated, it gives CAWSPDSSYEQYF. Using reference TRBV30 and TRBJ2-7 for the parts outside the CDR3, the full variable domain is SQTIHQWPATLVQPVGSPLSLECTVEGTSNPNLYWYRQAAGRGLQLLFYSVGIGQISSEVPQNLSASRPQDRQFILSSKKLLLSDSGFYLCAWSPDSSYEQYFGPGTRLTVT.

This clonotype was counted at least ten times. The V call is TRBV29-1, the J call TRBJ1-2; D is possibly TRBD1 (5 bases). The V end was cut by 4 bases, the J end by 8 bases, with 11 bases between. This CDR3 has 11 residues. CDR1 is SQVTM, CDR2 ANQGSEA, per germline. DNA for the CDR3: TGCAGCGTTGGGCAGGGAGGAGGCTACACCTTC. Residues: CSVGQGGGYTF.

This clonotype was seen at least ten times. The V call is TRBV6-2 or TRBV6-3, the J call TRBJ2-3; D uncertain. V lost 6 bases, J lost 6 bases, and 7 bases lay in between. Germline loops: CDR1 MNHEY, CDR2 SVGEGT. This CDR3 comprises 11 residues. CDR3 amino acids: CASSSLDTQYF. CDR3 coding DNA: TGTGCCAGCAGCTCCTTGGATACGCAGTATTTT.

The chain carries TRBV3-1 and TRBJ2-5; D gene ambiguous. CDR3 length equals 11 residues. Trimming stripped 6 bases from V and 11 bases from J, with 13 bases between. Germline lookup yields CDR1 LGHDT and CDR2 YNNKEL (reference sequence). CDR3 nucleotides: TGTGCCAGCAGTATTTCCAATGAGCAGTACTTC. Translating gives CASSISNEQYF.

In this sample, this clonotype turned up a few times. This sequence joins TRBV20-1 and TRBJ2-3, with 8 bases identical to TRBD2. The germline V gene has CDR1 DFQATT and CDR2 SNEGSKA (reference sequence). This CDR3 is built from 14 residues. Losses at the gene ends were 5 bases for V and 2 bases for J; bases not matched to a gene: 6. The CDR3 loop reads CSAFGGGDTDTQYF. CDR3 coding DNA: TGCAGTGCTTTCGGGGGGGGAGACACAGATACGCAGTATTTT.

The rearrangement links TRBV12-3 or TRBV12-4 to TRBJ2-1; no clear D. The V end lost 6 bases, the J end lost 2 bases, and 11 bases lay between the germline ends. This CDR3 spans 14 amino acids. In nucleotides, the CDR3 is TGTGCCAGCAGCATTACGGCCCCCTACAATGAGCAGTTCTTC. Translating gives CASSITAPYNEQFF.

This clonotype was picked up a small number of times. The chain links TRBV6-5 to TRBJ1-2; no reliable D call. The V and J ends lost 3 bases and 1 base respectively, with 9 bases between them. CDR1 is MNHEY, CDR2 SVGAGI, per germline. CDR3 length equals 14 residues. The CDR3 DNA is TGTGCCAGCAGTTATAACGTAGATAACTATGGCTACACCTTC. It specifies CASSYNVDNYGYTF.

The V call is TRBV4-2, the J call TRBJ1-3, with a tentative D call TRBD1 (6 bases). V lost 1 base to trimming and J lost 4 bases, with 8 bases between them. Germline loops: CDR1 LGHNA, CDR2 YNFKEQ. This CDR3 has 14 amino acids. CDR3 in DNA: TGTGCCAGCAGCCAAGGACAGGACGGAAACACCATATATTTT. This encodes CASSQGQDGNTIYF.

This chain links TRBV9 with TRBJ2-1; 11 nucleotides align to TRBD2. The V gene end was trimmed by 3 bases and the J gene end by 2 bases; junction bases not matched to a gene: 7. Looked up from germline, CDR1 is SGDLS and CDR2 is YYNGEE. The CDR3 consists of 17 residues. CDR3 DNA sequence: TGTGCCAGCAGCGCGCCAGGGACTAGCGGTCCCTACAATGAGCAGTTCTTC. Translated: CASSAPGTSGPYNEQFF.

The chain couples TRBV20-1 to TRBJ2-3; D may be TRBD2 (7 bases). The germline gives CDR1 DFQATT, CDR2 SNEGSKA (reference sequence). Trimming took 4 bases from V and 0 from J, leaving 14 bases between them. CDR3 length: 15 amino acids. Written as DNA, the CDR3 is TGCAGTGCTATCGGGGCGGGGGCTAGCACAGATACGCAGTATTTT. Protein sequence: CSAIGAGASTDTQYF.